This T cell receptor beta chain was profiled in a study of cytomegalovirus exposure and HLA in healthy donors. The study, taken as a whole, reports: Previous analysis showed most TCR beta V segments were productive about 87% or about 30% of the time. Later findings reportedly placed an Asian-associated ancestry cluster below the roughly 660-donor mean for N-insertions. Some TCR beta chains (about 170 of them) were listed as cytomegalovirus-associated. Per a later analysis, HLA-associated TCR beta chains showed more clonal expansion than other, equally common TCR beta chains.

Germline CDR1 MGHRA, CDR2 YSYEKL. The J segment lost 2 bases and the V segment lost 0 bases, leaving 6 bases of the junction unmatched. This CDR3 spans 16 amino acids. Worth noting for this clone: Antigen: not known.

The PCR made use of 60 Vbeta and 13 Jbeta primers. The method was immunoSEQ multiplex PCR; TCRdb's version includes in-frame clones alone and lacks a portion of them. The table records just over 85,000 clones, over 70% of them present only once. The chain recombines TRBV4-1 with TRBJ2-5; TRBD1 agrees at 7 bases. This receptor was taken from a man aged 35-49 years in good health and CMV-seronegative. The sample was PBMCs. The CDR3 bases are TGCGCCAGCAGCCAAGATAGTTACAGGGGTCAAGAGACCCAGTACTTC. As protein: CASSQDSYRGQETQYF.